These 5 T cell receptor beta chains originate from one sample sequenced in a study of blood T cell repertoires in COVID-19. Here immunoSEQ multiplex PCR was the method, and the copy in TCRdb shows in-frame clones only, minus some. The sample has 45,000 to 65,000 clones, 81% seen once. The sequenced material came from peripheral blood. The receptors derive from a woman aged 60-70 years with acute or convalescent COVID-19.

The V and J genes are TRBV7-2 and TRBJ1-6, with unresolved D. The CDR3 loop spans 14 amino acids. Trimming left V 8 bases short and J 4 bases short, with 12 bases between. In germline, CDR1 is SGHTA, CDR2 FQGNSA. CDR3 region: CASGPVNYNSPLHF. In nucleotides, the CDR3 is TGTGCCAGCGGGCCCGTTAATTATAATTCACCCCTCCACTTT.

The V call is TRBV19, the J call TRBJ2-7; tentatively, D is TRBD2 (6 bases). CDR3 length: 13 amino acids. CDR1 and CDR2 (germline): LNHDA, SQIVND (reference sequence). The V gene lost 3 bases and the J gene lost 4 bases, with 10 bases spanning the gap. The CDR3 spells CASSILGTYEQYF. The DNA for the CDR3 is TGTGCCAGTAGTATCCTCGGGACTTACGAGCAGTACTTC.

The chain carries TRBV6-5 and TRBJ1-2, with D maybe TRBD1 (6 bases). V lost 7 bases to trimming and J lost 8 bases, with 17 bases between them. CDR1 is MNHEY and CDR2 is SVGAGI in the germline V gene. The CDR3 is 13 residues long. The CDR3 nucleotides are TGTGCCAGCACCCTAGGGGGGGCGCGAGGCTACACCTTC. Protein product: CASTLGGARGYTF.

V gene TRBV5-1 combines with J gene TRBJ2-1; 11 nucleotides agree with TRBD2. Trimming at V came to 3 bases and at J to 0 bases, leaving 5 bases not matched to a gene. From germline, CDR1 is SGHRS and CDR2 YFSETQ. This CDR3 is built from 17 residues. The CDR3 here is CASSSGLAGSSYNEQFF. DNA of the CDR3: TGCGCCAGCAGCTCCGGACTAGCGGGCAGCTCCTACAATGAGCAGTTCTTC. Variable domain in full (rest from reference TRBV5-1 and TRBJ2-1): KAGVTQTPRYLIKTRGQQVTLSCSPISGHRSVSWYQQTPGQGLQFLFEYFSETQRNKGNFPGRFSGRQFSNSRSEMNVSTLELGDSALYLCASSSGLAGSSYNEQFFGPGTRLTVL.

The chain's CDR3 is CATSRDRAGAYEQYF. The CDR3 coding sequence is TGTGCCACCAGCAGAGATCGCGCGGGGGCATACGAGCAGTACTTC. This chain joins TRBV15 and TRBJ2-7; tentatively, D is TRBD2 (7 bases). The CDR3 has 15 residues. V dropped 0 bases and J dropped 4 bases, with 13 bases sitting between them. The V gene's germline CDR1 is LNHNV and CDR2 YYDKDF (reference sequence).